This is a list of T cell receptor beta chains from one sample in a study of cytomegalovirus exposure and HLA in healthy donors. Profiling relied on immunoSEQ multiplex PCR, and the TCRdb table lists in-frame clones only, not all of them. The sample lists roughly 120,000 clones, around 80% occurring once. The sample comprised PBMCs. These receptors all come from a human donor in good health. Each CDR3 is given with its conserved first and last residue. Fields, in order: J gene, V gene, clone size, D gene, CDR3 DNA, CDR3 protein. D genes are given only for firm matches. Clone size is given for some rows only: seen once, a few or many times, or a class if the clone is expanded.

J gene: TRBJ1-1; V gene: TRBV15; clone size: -; D gene: -; CDR3 DNA: TGTGCCACCAGCCGAACGGTGAACACTGAAGCTTTCTTT; CDR3 protein: CATSRTVNTEAFF
J gene: TRBJ2-3; V gene: TRBV5-6; clone size: -; D gene: TRBD1; CDR3 DNA: TGTGCCGGGAGAGACAGGGACACAGATACGCAGTATTTT; CDR3 protein: CAGRDRDTDTQYF
J gene: TRBJ2-2; V gene: TRBV10-1; clone size: -; D gene: TRBD1; CDR3 DNA: TGCGCCAGCATTGGCCACGGGACAGGTTTGGAGCATCACGGGGAGCTGTTTTTT; CDR3 protein: CASIGHGTGLEHHGELFF
J gene: TRBJ1-6; V gene: TRBV7-9; clone size: -; D gene: -; CDR3 DNA: TGTGCCAGCAGCTTAACCGGGAATTCACCCCTCCACTTT; CDR3 protein: CASSLTGNSPLHF
J gene: TRBJ1-2; V gene: TRBV6-5; clone size: -; D gene: TRBD1; CDR3 DNA: TGTGCCAGCAGTCCCGACAGGGGTAGCGTTAGAGGCTACACCTTC; CDR3 protein: CASSPDRGSVRGYTF
J gene: TRBJ2-6; V gene: TRBV5-1; clone size: -; D gene: TRBD1; CDR3 DNA: TGCGCCAGCAGCCTATACCCTGACAGGGGCGACTTCGGGGCCAACGTCCTGACTTTC; CDR3 protein: CASSLYPDRGDFGANVLTF
J gene: TRBJ1-3; V gene: TRBV2; clone size: -; D gene: -; CDR3 DNA: TGCGCCAGCAGTGAAAACTTAAACCCCAACACCATATATTTT; CDR3 protein: CASSENLNPNTIYF
J gene: TRBJ2-3; V gene: TRBV21-1; clone size: -; D gene: -; CDR3 DNA: TGTGCCAGCAGCGATGATACAGGCCTTAAATCAGATACGCAGTATTTT; CDR3 protein: CASSDDTGLKSDTQYF
J gene: TRBJ2-7; V gene: TRBV4-1; clone size: few; D gene: -; CDR3 DNA: TGCGCCAGCAGCCAAGTCGGTGATAACAGATACTACGAGCAGTACTTC; CDR3 protein: CASSQVGDNRYYEQYF
J gene: TRBJ2-7; V gene: TRBV27; clone size: -; D gene: -; CDR3 DNA: TGTGCCAGCAAGGTGGCCGGGGGACCCTACGAGCAGTACTTC; CDR3 protein: CASKVAGGPYEQYF